This TCR beta chain appears in the sequencing data of a study of blood T cell repertoires in COVID-19. Study-level information: Sites across the United States, Italy and Spain contributed samples from acute and convalescent COVID-19. PBMCs, B-cell-depleted T cells, or T cells were the source of the cDNA or gDNA that made up the material.

Germline loops: CDR1 SEHNR, CDR2 FQNEAQ (reference sequence). The CDR3 loop spans 12 amino acids. V gave up 5 bases and J gave up 2 bases, with 6 bases separating them. In the original analysis: The authors estimated nucleated cell counts from reference gene primer amplification. Clones were sequenced by immunoSEQ multiplex PCR, and TCRdb holds only the in-frame ones, with some missing. V, J and clone size are those of that table, while D and trimming were read from the DNA. Of about 250,000 clones listed, almost 85% were seen once; the top ten hold approximately 5%. This clone appeared a few times. Other nucleotide sequences in the sample specify the same CDR3.

The chain combines TRBV7-9 with TRBJ1-2; unclear D gene. The receptor was derived from a man in his forties or fifties with active or convalescent COVID-19. Input material: peripheral blood. The CDR3 here is CASSRENYGYTF. The CDR3 nucleotides read TGTGCCAGCAGCCGCGAGAACTATGGCTACACCTTC.